These 6 T cell receptor beta chains originate from one sample sequenced in a study of T-cell reconstitution after alpha-beta-depleted transplantation in children. Unique molecular identifiers were used to barcode this TCRbeta library. TCRdb reanalysed the PCR reads using MiXCR and keeps one entry per CDR3 protein. The sample consists of 450,000 to 600,000 distinct CDR3 sequences, approximately 13% of them appearing once. Sample: PBMCs, mostly from graft donor cells, taken 360 days after TCRalphabeta/CD19-depleted stem cell transplant. Receptors originate from a male patient aged 5 to 17 who had a stem cell transplant for acute myeloid leukemia, so the T cells may come from the graft donor.

This clonotype was recorded a few times. V is TRBV29-1 and J is TRBJ1-1; D ambiguous. The CDR3 length is 13 residues. CDR1 and CDR2 (germline): SQVTM, ANQGSEA. Trimming left V 3 bases short and J 2 bases short, with 10 bases between. CDR3 nucleotide sequence: TGCAGCGTTGATCCGTGGTCCAACACTGAAGCTTTCTTT. This translates into CSVDPWSNTEAFF.

This clonotype was recorded a few times. The gene calls are TRBV20-1 and TRBJ2-2; possible D gene TRBD1, 6 bases. The V end was cut by 3 bases, the J end by 4 bases, with 12 bases between. The CDR3 has 14 residues. Germline CDR1 reads DFQATT; CDR2 reads SNEGSKA (reference sequence). DNA of the CDR3: TGCAGTGCTAGCGACAGGAGATCCACCGGGGAGCTGTTTTTT. Its translation is CSASDRRSTGELFF.

The J gene is TRBJ2-6, the V gene TRBV11-2, with a tentative D call TRBD1 (6 bases). V shed 0 bases and J shed 0 bases, with 12 bases lying between them. CDR3 size: 18 residues. Germline loops: CDR1 SGHAT, CDR2 FQNNGV. CDR3 amino acids: CASSLEQGVHSGANVLTF. The CDR3 bases are TGTGCCAGCAGCTTAGAACAGGGTGTCCACTCTGGGGCCAACGTCCTGACTTTC.

This clonotype occurred a few times. CDR3 DNA sequence: TGCAGTGCTCATCAGACTAGCGTTAGCACAGATACGCAGTATTTT. Translating gives CSAHQTSVSTDTQYF. The V call is TRBV20-1, the J call TRBJ2-3; 8 nucleotides match TRBD2. CDR1 and CDR2 from the germline V gene are DFQATT and SNEGSKA (reference sequence). The CDR3 is 15 residues long. The trim removed 5 bases at V and 0 bases at J, leaving 7 bases unmatched.

Written as DNA, the CDR3 is TGTGCCAGCTCACCGTTGGCTAGCGGATACAATGAGCAGTTCTTC. As protein: CASSPLASGYNEQFF. This chain uses TRBV18 with TRBJ2-1; TRBD2 aligns across 7 bases. J was trimmed by 4 bases and V by 3 bases; bases with no gene match: 6. CDR1 and CDR2 (germline): KGHSH, LQKENI. This CDR3 region has 15 residues.

This clonotype came up a few times. One end of the junction does not line up with germline, which may come from a read error. The CDR3: CASSSPGQGAYFF. The CDR3 bases are TGTGCCAGCTCATCACCGGGACAGGGGGCTTATTTCTTC. This chain links TRBV18 with TRBJ2-1; 12 bases line up with TRBD1. The CDR3 runs 13 residues. Looked up from germline, CDR1 is KGHSH and CDR2 is LQKENI.